This is a list of T cell receptor beta chains from one sample in a study of T-cell memory formation after mild COVID-19. TCRdb reprocessed the 5' RACE reads via MiXCR and lists one record per CDR3 protein. The sample consists of about 340,000 distinct CDR3 sequences, 20% to 25% of them appearing once. The sample taken for sequencing was PBMCs or a T cell subset sorted from them (not recorded which). The receptors stem from a man aged 18 to 30 who had mild COVID-19 (a few samples of this study predate the infection). Cell type and time point are not known. Each CDR3 is given with its conserved first and last residue. The D gene is left open where the match is weak. Only some rows state a clone size, as once, few, many or a class for expanded clones.

d_call	j_call	clone_size	v_call	cdr3_nt	cdr3_aa
-	TRBJ2-5	many	TRBV5-6	TGTGCCAGCAGCTTGGCTCTCTCGTTTAGAGAAGAGACCCAGTACTTC	CASSLALSFREETQYF
-	TRBJ2-1	once	TRBV5-1	TGCGCCAGCAGCCTGACCCCGTCCCAGGGTAGGTGGTACAATGAGCAGTTCTTC	CASSLTPSQGRWYNEQFF
-	TRBJ1-5	few	TRBV12-3/TRBV12-4	TGTGCCAGCAGCCCCCACCTCAATCAGCCCCAGCATTTT	CASSPHLNQPQHF
-	TRBJ2-7	few	TRBV15	TGTGCCACCAGCAGAGAGGGCGGCTACGAGCAGTACTTC	CATSREGGYEQYF
-	TRBJ2-1	many	TRBV20-1	TGCAGTGCTCCGGGGGCGCGGAATGAGCAGTTCTTC	CSAPGARNEQFF
TRBD2	TRBJ2-3	few	TRBV9	TGTGCCAGCGGAGCCGGGACTAGCGGCTACACAGATACGCAGTATTTT	CASGAGTSGYTDTQYF
TRBD1	TRBJ2-7	-	TRBV18	TGTGCCAGCTCACCAAAGACAGGGGCCGGGCGCGAGCAGTACTTC	CASSPKTGAGREQYF
TRBD1	TRBJ1-1	-	TRBV18	TGTGCCAGCTCACACACCCAGGGGGTCACGAACACTGAAGCTTTCTTT	CASSHTQGVTNTEAFF
TRBD1	TRBJ1-2	-	TRBV29-1	TGCAGCGGTGGGACAGAAGGATATGGCTACACCTTC	CSGGTEGYGYTF
-	TRBJ1-2	-	TRBV3-1	TGTGCCAGCAGCCAAGAGACAGGAGGCGGCTACACCTTC	CASSQETGGGYTF
-	TRBJ2-1	-	TRBV7-2	TGTGCCAGCAGCCAAGCGGCTTCTTACAATGAGCAGTTCTTC	CASSQAASYNEQFF
TRBD1	TRBJ2-2	-	TRBV27	TGTGCCAGCACTCAGGGGGCGAACACCGGGGAGCTGTTTTTT	CASTQGANTGELFF
-	TRBJ2-3	-	TRBV6-2/TRBV6-3	TGTGCCAGCAGTTACGGGTTGCAGAACACAGATACGCAGTATTTT	CASSYGLQNTDTQYF
-	TRBJ2-2	many	TRBV20-1	TGCAGTGCCCGACTTGCGCTCACCGGGGAGCTGTTTTTT	CSARLALTGELFF
TRBD1	TRBJ2-4	-	TRBV3-1	TGTGCCAGCAGCCAAGTATGGGACAGCCAAAACATTCAGTACTTC	CASSQVWDSQNIQYF
-	TRBJ2-2	few	TRBV7-3	TGTGCCAGCAGTCCTGACTCCAACACCGGGGAGCTGTTTTTT	CASSPDSNTGELFF
TRBD2	TRBJ2-1	many	TRBV7-2	TGTGCCAGCAGCTTTCTTGTAGCGGGGGGCCGCTCAAATGAGCAGTTCTTC	CASSFLVAGGRSNEQFF
-	TRBJ2-7	many	TRBV7-2	TGTGCCAGCAGCCCCCCAGGGAGACGGGTCCCCCACGAGCAGTACTTC	CASSPPGRRVPHEQYF
-	TRBJ1-2	-	TRBV6-1	TGTGCCGTTGGGGAAGGTGCTAACTATGGCTACACCTTC	CAVGEGANYGYTF
-	TRBJ1-5	few	TRBV12-3/TRBV12-4	TGTGCCAGCAGTCCGTCCTGGATTAATCAGCCCCAGCATTTT	CASSPSWINQPQHF
-	TRBJ2-2	many	TRBV7-6	TGTGCCAGCAGCCGGGACGTCAACCCGAACACCGGGGAGCTGTTTTTT	CASSRDVNPNTGELFF
TRBD1	TRBJ2-4	many	TRBV24-1	TGTGCCACCAGTGATCACCGGGACAGGGGTAACATTCAGTACTTC	CATSDHRDRGNIQYF
TRBD2	TRBJ2-1	few	TRBV5-1	TGCGCCAGCAGTTTAGCGGGGGTCCTCGACAATGAGCAGTTCTTC	CASSLAGVLDNEQFF
-	TRBJ2-7	-	TRBV11-2	TGTGCCAGCAGCTTAGGGTACAGGCGACCTAGCTACGAGCAGTACTTC	CASSLGYRRPSYEQYF
TRBD1	TRBJ2-4	few	TRBV20-1	TGCAGTGCTACGTCCGGGACAGACCAAAATATTCAGTACTTC	CSATSGTDQNIQYF
-	TRBJ2-5	-	TRBV6-2/TRBV6-3	TGTGCCAGCAGTTCGGCCAGCCAAGAGACCCAGTACTTC	CASSSASQETQYF
-	TRBJ2-3	few	TRBV11-2	TGTGCCAGCAGCTCCTCCTTCGCCAGCACAGATACGCAGTATTTT	CASSSSFASTDTQYF
-	TRBJ1-2	-	TRBV20-1	TGCAGTGCCCTTGGACAGTACTATGGCTACACCTTC	CSALGQYYGYTF
-	TRBJ2-7	few	TRBV12-3/TRBV12-4	TGTGCCAGCAGTGCCTTCTACGAGCAGTACTTC	CASSAFYEQYF
TRBD1	TRBJ1-4	-	TRBV20-1	TGCAGTGCAGCGCGTGTTTTTGGGACAGGGTCTGAAAAACTGTTTTTT	CSAARVFGTGSEKLFF
-	TRBJ1-2	few	TRBV9	TGTGCCAGCAAGCAGACGGGTACACTTTATGGCTACACCTTC	CASKQTGTLYGYTF
-	TRBJ2-7	-	TRBV5-1	TGCGCCAGCAGCCCCCCGGGTTCACGGGATAGGGAGCAGTACTTC	CASSPPGSRDREQYF
TRBD2	TRBJ2-1	-	TRBV11-2	TGTGCCAGCAGCGTCGGGACTACCTATTACAATGAGCAGTTCTTC	CASSVGTTYYNEQFF
-	TRBJ1-4	many	TRBV5-1	TGCGCCAGCAGCTTGGCAATGTATGGGGGAGAACTGTTTTTT	CASSLAMYGGELFF
TRBD1	TRBJ1-2	once	TRBV20-1	TGCAGTGTGACAGGGGGTAGGACGAACTATGGCTACACCTTC	CSVTGGRTNYGYTF